This T cell receptor (beta chain) was recorded in a study of blood T cells in healthy people across ages. The donors, all healthy, were Caucasians living in Russia, aged roughly 6 to 100. Sample-barcoded 5' priming and a J-beta primer mix drove a second PCR of about 6 to 11 cycles. The template-switch adaptor was a 5' adaptor with 12 random nucleotides. It tagged each cDNA molecule. TCRdb re-analysed the 5' RACE reads in MiXCR, keeping a single row per CDR3 protein. Among roughly 2 million distinct CDR3 sequences listed, 49% were seen once. The receptor comes from a woman aged 40 to 50 in good health. Sequences were obtained from blood.

This CDR3 is CASSQWSGGMRNEQFF. The CDR3 DNA reads TGTGCCAGCAGCCAATGGAGCGGGGGGATGAGGAATGAGCAGTTCTTC. The chain links TRBV14 to TRBJ2-1; the match to TRBD2 covers 9 bases. V lost 2 bases to trimming and J lost 7 bases; unmatched junction nucleotides: 9. The CDR3 spans 16 residues. The germline V gene encodes CDR1 SGHDN and CDR2 FVKESK.